This is a list of T cell receptor beta chains from one sample in a study of T-cell reconstitution after alpha-beta-depleted transplantation in children. From the PCR reads, TCRdb called clonotypes with MiXCR, one entry per CDR3 protein. The sample yields 440,000 or so distinct CDR3 sequences, about 45% seen once. This specimen consisted of PBMCs, obtained before TCRalphabeta/CD19-depleted stem cell transplant. Every receptor here comes from a girl aged 2 to 9 with aplastic anemia, due to receive a stem cell transplant. Both conserved end residues are part of each CDR3. A D gene is named only where the DNA matches it firmly. Size is omitted from some rows. Given values are once, few, many or a class for expanded clones.

d_gene: -; j_gene: TRBJ1-5; abundance: -; v_gene: TRBV15; CDR3nt: TGTGCCACCAGGGGACCGTACAATCAGCCCCAGCATTTT; CDR3aa: CATRGPYNQPQHF
d_gene: -; j_gene: TRBJ2-5; abundance: -; v_gene: TRBV29-1; CDR3nt: TGCAGCGTTGAATCCGGGGGAGAGACCCAGTACTTC; CDR3aa: CSVESGGETQYF
d_gene: TRBD1; j_gene: TRBJ2-7; abundance: -; v_gene: TRBV6-2/TRBV6-3; CDR3nt: TGTGCCAGCAGTTACTCGAGGGGACAGGGCTCCGAGCAGTACTTC; CDR3aa: CASSYSRGQGSEQYF
d_gene: TRBD2; j_gene: TRBJ2-1; abundance: -; v_gene: TRBV20-1; CDR3nt: TGCAGTGCTAGGGGTCTAGCGGGCCCGGCCAATGAGCAGTTCTTC; CDR3aa: CSARGLAGPANEQFF
d_gene: -; j_gene: TRBJ2-5; abundance: -; v_gene: TRBV6-5; CDR3nt: TGTGCCAGCAGACGGATGGGGGGGACCCAGTACTTC; CDR3aa: CASRRMGGTQYF
d_gene: -; j_gene: TRBJ2-3; abundance: -; v_gene: TRBV4-1; CDR3nt: TGCGCCAGCAGCCAAGTTACCTACCAAGATACGCGGTATTTT; CDR3aa: CASSQVTYQDTRYF
d_gene: -; j_gene: TRBJ2-5; abundance: -; v_gene: TRBV5-1; CDR3nt: TGCGCCAGCAGCTTGGGGGTGATAACGACGGAGACCCAGTACTTC; CDR3aa: CASSLGVITTETQYF
d_gene: -; j_gene: TRBJ1-1; abundance: few; v_gene: TRBV12-3/TRBV12-4; CDR3nt: TGTGCCAGCAGGCCGAGTCACTTACCGGGCGCTGAAGCTTTCTTT; CDR3aa: CASRPSHLPGAEAFF
d_gene: -; j_gene: TRBJ1-1; abundance: many; v_gene: TRBV4-1; CDR3nt: TGCGCCAGCAGCCAAGGACTACTTGGGACAGAAGCTTTCTTT; CDR3aa: CASSQGLLGTEAFF
d_gene: TRBD1; j_gene: TRBJ2-1; abundance: -; v_gene: TRBV13; CDR3nt: TGTGCCAGCACGGACAGGGTCCAGTACAATGAGCAGTTCTTC; CDR3aa: CASTDRVQYNEQFF
d_gene: -; j_gene: TRBJ1-1; abundance: many; v_gene: TRBV29-1; CDR3nt: TGCAGCGTTGATCCACCGGGGGGCTTTGGAGCTTTCTTT; CDR3aa: CSVDPPGGFGAFF
d_gene: -; j_gene: TRBJ1-1; abundance: few; v_gene: TRBV2; CDR3nt: TGTGCCAGCGGGAGGGTTCAAATGAACACTGAAGCTTTCTTT; CDR3aa: CASGRVQMNTEAFF
d_gene: -; j_gene: TRBJ1-2; abundance: many; v_gene: TRBV29-1; CDR3nt: TGCAGCGTTGAAGAAAGGAATAGACGGGCGTCTGGGGGCTACACCTTC; CDR3aa: CSVEERNRRASGGYTF
d_gene: TRBD1; j_gene: TRBJ1-6; abundance: -; v_gene: TRBV4-2; CDR3nt: TGTGCCAGCAGTGACAGGGATTCACCCCTCCACTTT; CDR3aa: CASSDRDSPLHF
d_gene: -; j_gene: TRBJ2-5; abundance: -; v_gene: TRBV29-1; CDR3nt: TGCAGCGTTGGGGGTGGGAGTGGGGAGACCCAGTACTTC; CDR3aa: CSVGGGSGETQYF
d_gene: -; j_gene: TRBJ2-7; abundance: -; v_gene: TRBV5-1; CDR3nt: TGCGCCAGCAGCCGGACCCCCACACGGGAATACGAGCAGTACTTC; CDR3aa: CASSRTPTREYEQYF
d_gene: -; j_gene: TRBJ2-3; abundance: -; v_gene: TRBV27; CDR3nt: TGTGCCAGCCCCCCCCCGGATACGCAGTATTTT; CDR3aa: CASPPPDTQYF
d_gene: TRBD2; j_gene: TRBJ2-1; abundance: -; v_gene: TRBV6-1; CDR3nt: TGTGCCAGCACGCGGACTAGCGCGGGAGGGGAGCAGTTCTTC; CDR3aa: CASTRTSAGGEQFF
d_gene: TRBD1; j_gene: TRBJ2-5; abundance: many; v_gene: TRBV7-9; CDR3nt: TGTGCCAGCAGCTCCGGACAGGGGGCTATGGAGACCCAGTACTTC; CDR3aa: CASSSGQGAMETQYF
d_gene: -; j_gene: TRBJ1-1; abundance: -; v_gene: TRBV20-1; CDR3nt: TGCAGTGCTAGAGATGAATTCGACACTGAAGCTTTCTTT; CDR3aa: CSARDEFDTEAFF
d_gene: -; j_gene: TRBJ2-3; abundance: -; v_gene: TRBV7-3; CDR3nt: TGTGCCAGCAGCCCGGGACCTACCTACACAGATACGCAGTATTTT; CDR3aa: CASSPGPTYTDTQYF
d_gene: -; j_gene: TRBJ2-5; abundance: -; v_gene: TRBV5-5; CDR3nt: TGTGCCAGCAGCCCGACGGCGCGGGAGACCCAGTACTTC; CDR3aa: CASSPTARETQYF
d_gene: TRBD2; j_gene: TRBJ2-1; abundance: many; v_gene: TRBV3-1; CDR3nt: TGTGCCAGCAGCCGAGAGACTAGCGGGAACTATTTGGGGAATGAGCAGTTCTTC; CDR3aa: CASSRETSGNYLGNEQFF
d_gene: -; j_gene: TRBJ2-7; abundance: -; v_gene: TRBV12-3/TRBV12-4; CDR3nt: TGTGCCAGCAGTTTAGGAACAGGGTGGGAAGAGCAGTACTTC; CDR3aa: CASSLGTGWEEQYF
d_gene: -; j_gene: TRBJ2-3; abundance: -; v_gene: TRBV7-6; CDR3nt: TGTGCCAGCAGCTTAGCACCCGGGAGCACAGATACGCAGTATTTT; CDR3aa: CASSLAPGSTDTQYF
d_gene: TRBD1; j_gene: TRBJ1-6; abundance: few; v_gene: TRBV5-1; CDR3nt: TGCGCCAGCAGCTTACAGGGGGCCGGTAGGAATTCACCCCTCCACTTT; CDR3aa: CASSLQGAGRNSPLHF